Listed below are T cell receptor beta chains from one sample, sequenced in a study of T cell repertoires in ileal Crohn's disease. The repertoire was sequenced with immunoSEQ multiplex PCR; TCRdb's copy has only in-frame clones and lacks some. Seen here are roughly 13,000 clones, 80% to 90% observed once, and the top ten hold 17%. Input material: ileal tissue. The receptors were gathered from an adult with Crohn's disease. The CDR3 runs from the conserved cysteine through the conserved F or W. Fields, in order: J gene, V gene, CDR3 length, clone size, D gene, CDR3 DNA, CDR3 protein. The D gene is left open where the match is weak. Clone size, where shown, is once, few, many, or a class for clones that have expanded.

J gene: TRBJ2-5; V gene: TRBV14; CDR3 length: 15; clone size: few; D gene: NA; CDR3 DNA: TGTGCCAGCAGCCAAGATGGGGGGTACCAAGAGACCCAGTACTTC; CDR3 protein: CASSQDGGYQETQYF
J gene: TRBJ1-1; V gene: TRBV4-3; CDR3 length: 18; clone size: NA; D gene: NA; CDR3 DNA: TGCGCCAGCAGCCAAGATTTGGCAGGAGGCAGCATGAACACTGAAGCTTTCTTT; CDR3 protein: CASSQDLAGGSMNTEAFF
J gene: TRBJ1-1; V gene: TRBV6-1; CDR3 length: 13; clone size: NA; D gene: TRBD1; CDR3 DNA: TGTGCCAGCCAACAGGGGTACAGCACTGAAGCTTTCTTT; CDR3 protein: CASQQGYSTEAFF
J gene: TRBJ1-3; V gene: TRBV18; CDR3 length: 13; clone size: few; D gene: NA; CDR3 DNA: TGTGCCAGCTCCCGTTACTCTGGAAACACCATATATTTT; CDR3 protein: CASSRYSGNTIYF
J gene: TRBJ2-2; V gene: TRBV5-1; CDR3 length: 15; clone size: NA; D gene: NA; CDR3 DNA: TGCGCCAGCAGCCTGTCACAGGGGAACACCGGGGAGCTGTTTTTT; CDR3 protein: CASSLSQGNTGELFF
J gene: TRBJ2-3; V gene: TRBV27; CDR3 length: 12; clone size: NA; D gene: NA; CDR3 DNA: TGTGCCAGCAGTACCTACACAGATACGCAGTATTTT; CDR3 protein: CASSTYTDTQYF
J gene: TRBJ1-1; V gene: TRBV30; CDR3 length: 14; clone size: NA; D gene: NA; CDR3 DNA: TGTGCCTGGAGTGTACTTCGTGGGAACACTGAAGCTTTCTTT; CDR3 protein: CAWSVLRGNTEAFF
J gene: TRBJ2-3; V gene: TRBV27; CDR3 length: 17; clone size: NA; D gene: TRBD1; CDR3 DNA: TGTGCCAGCAGTTCCCTCAGACAGGGCGCCCTCACAGATACGCAGTATTTT; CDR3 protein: CASSSLRQGALTDTQYF
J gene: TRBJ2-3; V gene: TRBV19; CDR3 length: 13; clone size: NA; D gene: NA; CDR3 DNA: TGTGCCAGTAGTATCGCAGGGTTAGATACGCAGTATTTT; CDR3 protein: CASSIAGLDTQYF
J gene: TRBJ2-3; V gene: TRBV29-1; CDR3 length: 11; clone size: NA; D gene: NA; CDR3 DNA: TGCAGCGGTTTTAGAACAGATACGCAGTATTTT; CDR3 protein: CSGFRTDTQYF
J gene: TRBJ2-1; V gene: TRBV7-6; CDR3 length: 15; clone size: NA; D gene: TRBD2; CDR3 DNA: TGTGCCAGCAGCGGACTAGCGGGAGAGCTAAATGAGCAGTTCTTC; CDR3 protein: CASSGLAGELNEQFF
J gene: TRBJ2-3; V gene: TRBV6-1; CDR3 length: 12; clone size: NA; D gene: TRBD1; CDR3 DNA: TGTGCCAGCAGAGAGACAGGGTATACGCAGTATTTT; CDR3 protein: CASRETGYTQYF
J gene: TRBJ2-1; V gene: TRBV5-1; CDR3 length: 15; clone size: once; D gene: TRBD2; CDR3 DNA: TGCGCCAGCAGCTTGAGACTAGCGGGAGTTCGGGAGCAGTTCTTC; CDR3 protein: CASSLRLAGVREQFF
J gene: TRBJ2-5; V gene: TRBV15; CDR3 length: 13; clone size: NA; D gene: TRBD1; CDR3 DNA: TGTGCCACCAGCACCGACAGGGGGGAGACCCAGTACTTC; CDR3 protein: CATSTDRGETQYF
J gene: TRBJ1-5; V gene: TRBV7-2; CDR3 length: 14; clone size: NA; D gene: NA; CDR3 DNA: TGTGCCAGCAGCTTGGCAGGGGGCAATCAGCCCCAGCATTTT; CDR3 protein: CASSLAGGNQPQHF
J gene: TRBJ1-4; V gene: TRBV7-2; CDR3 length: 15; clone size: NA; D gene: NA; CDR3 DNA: TGTGCCAGCAGCTTAAGCGTCGGAGTAAATGAAAAACTGTTTTTT; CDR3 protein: CASSLSVGVNEKLFF
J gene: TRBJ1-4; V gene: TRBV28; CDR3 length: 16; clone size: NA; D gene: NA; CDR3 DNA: TGTGCCAGCAGTCCGACCGACAGCCTCTGGGGTGAAAAACTGTTTTTT; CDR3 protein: CASSPTDSLWGEKLFF
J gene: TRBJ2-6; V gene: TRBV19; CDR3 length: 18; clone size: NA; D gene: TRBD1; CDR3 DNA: TGTGCCAGTAGTATAAGGAGCAGGGGGTACCCTGGGGCCAACGTCCTGACTTTC; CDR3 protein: CASSIRSRGYPGANVLTF
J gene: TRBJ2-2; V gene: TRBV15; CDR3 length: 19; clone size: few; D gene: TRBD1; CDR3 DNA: TGTGCCACCAGCAGATGGGGGGGACAGGGGGCCGGAGGCCACGGGGAGCTGTTTTTT; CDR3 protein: CATSRWGGQGAGGHGELFF
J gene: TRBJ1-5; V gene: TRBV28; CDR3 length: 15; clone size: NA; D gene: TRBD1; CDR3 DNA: TGTGCCAGCAGACCCCAGGGGGGAGGCAATCAGCCCCAGCATTTT; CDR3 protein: CASRPQGGGNQPQHF
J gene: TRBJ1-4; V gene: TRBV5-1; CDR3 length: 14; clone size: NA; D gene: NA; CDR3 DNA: TGCGCCAGCAGCTGGGGCGGAGATAATGAAAAACTGTTTTTT; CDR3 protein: CASSWGGDNEKLFF
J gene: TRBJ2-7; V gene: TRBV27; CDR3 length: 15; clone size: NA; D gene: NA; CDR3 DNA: TGTGCCAGCAGTTTATCCGCCTCTATGGTGTACGAGCAGTACTTC; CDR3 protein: CASSLSASMVYEQYF
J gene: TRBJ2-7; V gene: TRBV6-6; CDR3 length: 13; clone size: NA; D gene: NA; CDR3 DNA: TGTGCCAGCAGTCAGACAGTCTCCTACGAGCAGTACTTC; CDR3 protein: CASSQTVSYEQYF
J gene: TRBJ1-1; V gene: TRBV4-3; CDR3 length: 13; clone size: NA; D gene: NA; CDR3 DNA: TGCGCCAGCAGCCTTGAACAGAACACTGAAGCTTTCTTT; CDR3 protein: CASSLEQNTEAFF
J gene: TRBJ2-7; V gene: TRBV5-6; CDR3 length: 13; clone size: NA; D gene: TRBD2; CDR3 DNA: TGTGCCAGCTACGGGGGGGGCTCCTACGAGCAGTACTTC; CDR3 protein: CASYGGGSYEQYF
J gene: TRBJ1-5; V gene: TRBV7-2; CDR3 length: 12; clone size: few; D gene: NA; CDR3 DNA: TGTGCCAGCAGCTTCCTTGATCAGCCCCAGCATTTT; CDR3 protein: CASSFLDQPQHF
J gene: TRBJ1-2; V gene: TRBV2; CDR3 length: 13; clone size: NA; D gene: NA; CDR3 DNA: TGTGCCAGCAGCCTGTCACAGGGTTCTGGCTACACCTTC; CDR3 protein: CASSLSQGSGYTF
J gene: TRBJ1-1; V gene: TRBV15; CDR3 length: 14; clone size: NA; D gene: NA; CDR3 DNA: TGTGCCACCAGCACCAGACAGGTGAACACTGAAGCTTTCTTT; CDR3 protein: CATSTRQVNTEAFF
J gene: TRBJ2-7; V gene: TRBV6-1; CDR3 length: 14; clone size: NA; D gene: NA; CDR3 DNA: TGTGCCAGCAGTGCCGGGACCCAGGGGTACGAGCAGTACTTC; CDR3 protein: CASSAGTQGYEQYF
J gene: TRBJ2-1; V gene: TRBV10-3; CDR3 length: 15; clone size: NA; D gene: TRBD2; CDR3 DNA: TGTGCCACAGGGGGGCTAGCGGGACCTTTCAATGAGCAGTTCTTC; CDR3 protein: CATGGLAGPFNEQFF
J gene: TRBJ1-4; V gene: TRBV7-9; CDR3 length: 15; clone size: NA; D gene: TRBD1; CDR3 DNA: TGTGCCAGCAGCTTAGGAGACAGGGGAAATGAAAAACTGTTTTTT; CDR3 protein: CASSLGDRGNEKLFF
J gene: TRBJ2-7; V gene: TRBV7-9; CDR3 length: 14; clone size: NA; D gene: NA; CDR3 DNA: TGTGCCAGCAGCTTTACGGGGGTCTCCTACGAGCAGTACTTC; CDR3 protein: CASSFTGVSYEQYF
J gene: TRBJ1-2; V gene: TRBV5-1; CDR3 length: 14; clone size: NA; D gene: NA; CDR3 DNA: TGCGCCAGCAGCTTGTCACCAGGGAACTATGGCTACACCTTC; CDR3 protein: CASSLSPGNYGYTF
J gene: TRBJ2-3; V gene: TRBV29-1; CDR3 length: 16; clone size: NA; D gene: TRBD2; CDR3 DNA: TGCAGCGTTGCCGGACTAGCGGGAGGAGGCACAGATACGCAGTATTTT; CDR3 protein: CSVAGLAGGGTDTQYF
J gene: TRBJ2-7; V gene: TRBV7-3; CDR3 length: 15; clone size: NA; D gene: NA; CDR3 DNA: TGTGCCAGCAGCTTAAATCCTGGGGGCGGTGACGAGCAGTACTTC; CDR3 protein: CASSLNPGGGDEQYF
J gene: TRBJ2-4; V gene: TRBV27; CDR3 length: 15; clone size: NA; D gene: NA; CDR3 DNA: TGTGCCAGCAGCCCCGGGGTGCTAGCCAAAAACATTCAGTACTTC; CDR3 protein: CASSPGVLAKNIQYF
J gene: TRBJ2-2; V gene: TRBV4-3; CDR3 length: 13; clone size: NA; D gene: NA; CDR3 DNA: TGCGCCAGCAGCCAAGATATCACCGGGGAGCTGTTTTTT; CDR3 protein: CASSQDITGELFF
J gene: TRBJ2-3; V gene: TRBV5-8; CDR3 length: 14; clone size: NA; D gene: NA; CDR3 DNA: TGTGCCAGCAGCTTCGGAAACAGGGTCGATACGCAGTATTTT; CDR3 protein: CASSFGNRVDTQYF
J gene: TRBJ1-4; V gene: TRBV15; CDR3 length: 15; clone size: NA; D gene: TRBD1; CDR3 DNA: TGTGCCACCAGCCTGGGACAGGGTTCTAATGAAAAACTGTTTTTT; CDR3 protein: CATSLGQGSNEKLFF
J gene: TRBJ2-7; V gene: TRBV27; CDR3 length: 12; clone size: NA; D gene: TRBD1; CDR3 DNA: TGTGCCAGCAGTACCAGGGGGCGCGAGCAGTACTTC; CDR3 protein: CASSTRGREQYF
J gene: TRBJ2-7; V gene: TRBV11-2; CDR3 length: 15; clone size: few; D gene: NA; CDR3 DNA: TGTGCCAGCAGCTTTAGTGCCGGGAGCTCCTACGAGCAGTACTTC; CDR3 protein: CASSFSAGSSYEQYF
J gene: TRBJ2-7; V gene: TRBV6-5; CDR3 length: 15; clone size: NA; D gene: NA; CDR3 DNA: TGTGCCAGCAGTCCGCTCCCCCCAGCGGGCTACGAGCAGTACTTC; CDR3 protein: CASSPLPPAGYEQYF
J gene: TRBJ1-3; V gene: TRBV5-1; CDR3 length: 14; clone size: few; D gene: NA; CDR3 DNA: TGCGCCAGCCGTACGGGTTACTCTGGAAACACCATATATTTT; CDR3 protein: CASRTGYSGNTIYF
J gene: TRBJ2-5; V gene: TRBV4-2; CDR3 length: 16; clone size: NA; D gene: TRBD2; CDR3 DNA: TGTGCCAGCAGCCGTTGGACTAGCGGGTCACAAGAGACCCAGTACTTC; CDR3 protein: CASSRWTSGSQETQYF
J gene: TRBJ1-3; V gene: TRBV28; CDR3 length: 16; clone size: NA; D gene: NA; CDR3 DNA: TGTGCCAGCAGTGGCGGGACCCCCCGGTACGGAAACACCATATATTTT; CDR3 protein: CASSGGTPRYGNTIYF
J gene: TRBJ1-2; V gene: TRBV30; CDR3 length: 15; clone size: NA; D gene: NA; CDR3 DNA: TGTGCCTGGAGTACCCCCCGGCAGGGGTTGGGCGGCTACACCTTC; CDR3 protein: CAWSTPRQGLGGYTF
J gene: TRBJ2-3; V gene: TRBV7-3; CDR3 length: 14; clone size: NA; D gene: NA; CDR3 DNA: TGTGCCAGCAGCTTTGGCAGGAACGCAGATACGCAGTATTTT; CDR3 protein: CASSFGRNADTQYF
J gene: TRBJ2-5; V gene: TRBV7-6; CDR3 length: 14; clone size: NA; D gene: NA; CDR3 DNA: TGTGCCAGCAGCTCGCCCACCGGGCAAGAGACCCAGTACTTC; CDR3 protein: CASSSPTGQETQYF
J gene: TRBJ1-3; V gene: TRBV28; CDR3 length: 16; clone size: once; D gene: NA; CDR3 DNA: TGTGCCAGCAGACGAACAGGGTACGACTCTGGAAACACCATATATTTT; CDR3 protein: CASRRTGYDSGNTIYF
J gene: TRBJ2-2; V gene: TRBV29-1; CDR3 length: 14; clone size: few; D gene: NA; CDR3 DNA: TGCAGCGTTGCCTCGGACAGCAACACCGGGGAGCTGTTTTTT; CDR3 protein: CSVASDSNTGELFF
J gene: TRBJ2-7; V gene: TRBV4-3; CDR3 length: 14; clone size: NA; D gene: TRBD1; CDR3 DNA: TGCGCCAGCAGCCCGGGACAGGGGAAATACGAGCAGTACTTC; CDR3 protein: CASSPGQGKYEQYF
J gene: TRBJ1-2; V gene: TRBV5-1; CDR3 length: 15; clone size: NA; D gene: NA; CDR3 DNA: TGCGCCAGCAGCTTGGCCCCGGGAAACGACTATGGCTACACCTTC; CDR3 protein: CASSLAPGNDYGYTF
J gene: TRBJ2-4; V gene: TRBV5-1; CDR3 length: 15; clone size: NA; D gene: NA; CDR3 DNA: TGCGCCAGCAGCCAACAGCCGGCAGCCAAAAACATTCAGTACTTC; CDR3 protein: CASSQQPAAKNIQYF
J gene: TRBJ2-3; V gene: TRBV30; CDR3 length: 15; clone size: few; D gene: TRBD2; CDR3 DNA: TGTGCTTCGACCGGGACTAGCCTCAGCACAGATACGCAGTATTTT; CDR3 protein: CASTGTSLSTDTQYF
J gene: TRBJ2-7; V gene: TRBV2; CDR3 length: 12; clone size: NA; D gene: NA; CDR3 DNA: TGTGCCAGCGGCGGCGGTTGGGGCGAGCAGTACTTC; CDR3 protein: CASGGGWGEQYF
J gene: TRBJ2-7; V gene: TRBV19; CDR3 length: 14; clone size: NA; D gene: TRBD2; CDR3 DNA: TGTGCCAGTGCCGGGGCTAGCGGGAGTTACGAGCAGTACTTC; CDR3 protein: CASAGASGSYEQYF
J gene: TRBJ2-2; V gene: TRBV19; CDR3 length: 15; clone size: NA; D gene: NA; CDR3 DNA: TGTGCCAGTAGTTCGGGTGTTCGGGACACCGGGGAGCTGTTTTTT; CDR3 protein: CASSSGVRDTGELFF
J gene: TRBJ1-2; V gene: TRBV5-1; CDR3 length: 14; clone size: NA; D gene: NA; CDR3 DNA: TGCGCCAGCAGCCCTAATTCATTAAACTATGGCTACACCTTC; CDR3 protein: CASSPNSLNYGYTF
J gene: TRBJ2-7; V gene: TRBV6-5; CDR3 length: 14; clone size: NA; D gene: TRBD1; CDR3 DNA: TGTGCCAGCAGCGTGGACAGGGGTCGGTACGAGCAGTACTTC; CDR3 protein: CASSVDRGRYEQYF
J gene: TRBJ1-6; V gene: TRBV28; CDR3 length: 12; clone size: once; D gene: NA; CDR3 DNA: TGTGCCAGCACACCTTTGAGGTCACCCCTCCACTTT; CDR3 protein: CASTPLRSPLHF